Each of the 25 T cell receptor beta chains below was sequenced from the same sample in a study of CD8 T cells in ankylosing spondylitis. Overall study results and limits: What appeared characteristic of ankylosing spondylitis blood was a TCR beta motif of seven to nine highly homologous variants.

TCRdb re-derived calls from the 5' RACE reads in MiXCR, one entry per CDR3 protein. The sample holds roughly 490,000 distinct CDR3 sequences, about 5.4% seen once. These receptors lack a known antigen. Sequencing was performed on blood, either unsorted or a sorted T cell fraction (not recorded which). The receptors derive from a male donor with ankylosing spondylitis.

Many counts were recorded for this clonotype. The genes are TRBV2 and TRBJ1-2; D remains ambiguous. The germline CDR1 and CDR2 sequences are SNHLY and FYNNEI. The CDR3 extends over 14 amino acids. With 1 base removed from V and 4 bases from J, the gap between germline ends came to 10 bases. The DNA for the CDR3 is TGTGCCAGCAGTGAAGTCCACAGCCTCTATGGCTACACCTTC. Residues: CASSEVHSLYGYTF.

The V and J genes are TRBV4-2 and TRBJ2-1; D call uncertain. Germline assignment: CDR1 LGHNA and CDR2 YNFKEQ. This CDR3 is built from 18 residues. V dropped 3 bases and J dropped 0 bases, with 18 bases sitting between them. Written as DNA, the CDR3 is TGTGCCAGCAGCCACGGGCTACTCTGCCTGAGCTCCTACAATGAGCAGTTCTTC. Protein sequence: CASSHGLLCLSSYNEQFF.

This clonotype was recorded many times. The CDR3 bases are TGCAGTGCCACAAAGGCAATTCAGTACTTC. It specifies CSATKAIQYF. The chain is built from TRBV20-1 and TRBJ2-4; unclear D gene. The CDR3 consists of 10 residues. Germline V lookup: CDR1 DFQATT, CDR2 SNEGSKA (reference sequence). Deletions cut 6 bases from V and 10 bases from J, with 10 bases between.

This clonotype was found a few times. The chain is built from TRBV7-8 and TRBJ2-3, with D perhaps matching TRBD2 (6 bases). V gave up 5 bases and J gave up 4 bases, with 13 bases separating them. Germline CDR1 is SGHVS and CDR2 is FQNEAQ. This CDR3 has 14 residues. The CDR3 DNA follows: TGTGCCAGCAGCCCCGGGAGTCACTCAGATACGCAGTATTTT. It translates to CASSPGSHSDTQYF.

This clonotype was detected ten times or more. The chain is built from TRBV10-1 and TRBJ2-3; 9 bases map to TRBD2. Unmatched junction bases numbered 4, after V lost 3 bases and J lost 3 bases. The CDR3 consists of 15 residues. The germline V gene has CDR1 WNHNN and CDR2 SYGVQD (reference sequence). CDR3: CASSDPGLATDTQYF. The CDR3 nucleotides read TGCGCCAGCAGTGATCCGGGACTAGCTACAGATACGCAGTATTTT.

This clonotype was detected many times. This sequence joins TRBV5-1 and TRBJ2-3; D gene uncertain. CDR3 length equals 14 residues. Trimming shortened V by 4 bases and J by 2 bases, and 11 bases separated the two germline ends. Germline CDR1 is SGHRS and CDR2 is YFSETQ. For the CDR3, the DNA is TGCGCCAGCAGCCCCCCGTCGGCCACAGATACGCAGTATTTT. This codes for CASSPPSATDTQYF.

This clonotype was detected ten times or more. The rearrangement joins TRBV18 to TRBJ2-4; perhaps TRBD2 as D (6 bases). In germline, CDR1 is KGHSH, CDR2 LQKENI. The CDR3 runs 15 residues. V lost 3 bases and J 9 bases, leaving 18 bases between the germline ends. CDR3 in amino acids: CASSPEVAGFGIQYF. The CDR3 nucleotides read TGTGCCAGCTCACCTGAGGTTGCGGGGTTTGGCATTCAGTACTTC.

The chain recombines TRBV3-1 with TRBJ2-5; 8 bases match TRBD1. Germline V gene sequence: CDR1 LGHDT, CDR2 YNNKEL (reference sequence). With 1 base clipped from V and 4 bases from J, the junction kept 5 bases outside the gene matches. The CDR3 extends over 15 amino acids. The CDR3 protein is CASSQGVRGRETQYF. In DNA form, the CDR3 reads TGTGCCAGCAGCCAAGGCGTCAGGGGGCGAGAGACCCAGTACTTC.

This clonotype was detected many times. The chain recombines TRBV7-9 with TRBJ1-1, with D tentatively TRBD1 (5 bases). Between the trimmed V and J ends, which lost 2 bases and 6 bases, there was a span of 16 bases. CDR1 SEHNR and CDR2 FQNEAQ come from the germline V gene (reference sequence). This CDR3 contains 15 residues. The CDR3 sequence is CASSLWQGEGAEAFF. Here the CDR3 DNA reads TGTGCCAGCAGCTTATGGCAGGGAGAAGGGGCTGAAGCTTTCTTT.

In its sample, this clonotype was seen many times. The rearrangement joins TRBV7-9 to TRBJ1-1, with no clear D. V lost 3 bases and J lost 8, with 13 bases in between. CDR1 is SEHNR, CDR2 FQNEAQ, per germline (reference sequence). This CDR3 region has 13 residues. DNA for the CDR3: TGTGCCAGCAGCTTCGCCGGGAACAGCGAAGCTTTCTTT. Translated, it gives CASSFAGNSEAFF.

This clonotype was seen many times. The chain uses TRBV5-1 and TRBJ2-1; 7 positions agree with TRBD2. This CDR3 region has 15 residues. V lost 4 bases, J lost 5 bases, and 9 bases stayed unmatched. Germline V gene data show CDR1 as SGHRS and CDR2 as YFSETQ. The chain's CDR3 is CASSRVAGAHNEQFF. The DNA for the CDR3 is TGCGCCAGCAGCCGGGTGGCGGGAGCCCACAATGAGCAGTTCTTC.

The CDR3 coding sequence is TGTGCCAGCAGCTTAAATAAGCGGGGGAGCACAGATACGCAGTATTTT. As protein: CASSLNKRGSTDTQYF. V gene TRBV7-3 combines with J gene TRBJ2-3; 8 bases agree with TRBD2. The CDR3 sequence is 16 residues long. Germline V gene lookup returns CDR1 SGHTA and CDR2 FQGTGA. The V and J ends lost 1 base and 0 bases, in that order; junction bases with no gene match: 3.

This clonotype has a count of ten or more. This rearrangement joins TRBV24-1 to TRBJ2-3; TRBD2 might be the D (6 bases). The CDR3 contains 16 residues. V dropped 5 bases and J dropped 4 bases, with 18 bases sitting between them. Germline assignment: CDR1 KGHDR and CDR2 SFDVKD. The CDR3 DNA sequence: TGTGCCACCAGTGCCCCGGCAGGAGGAGGGCCAGATACGCAGTATTTT. Its protein is CATSAPAGGGPDTQYF.

V gene TRBV6-1 combines with J gene TRBJ2-3; TRBD1 aligns across 8 bases. Germline V CDR1 and CDR2: MNHNS, SASEGT. Trimming took 10 bases from V and 1 from J; bases not matched to a gene: 7. The CDR3 loop spans 14 amino acids. The CDR3 here is CATQTGARTDTQYF. Written as DNA, the CDR3 is TGTGCCACCCAGACAGGGGCCCGCACAGATACGCAGTATTTT.

This clonotype occurred many times. This chain connects TRBV6-2 or TRBV6-3 to TRBJ2-6, with D possibly called TRBD1 or TRBD2 (5 bases each). Germline V gene sequence: CDR1 MNHEY, CDR2 SVGEGT. The CDR3 covers 14 residues. V lost 7 bases and J lost 4, with 11 bases in between. In DNA form, the CDR3 reads TGTGCCAGCACGTATTGGGGGGGGGCCAACGTCCTGACTTTC. Translation gives CASTYWGGANVLTF.

This clonotype was observed many times. The chain employs TRBV20-1 and TRBJ1-2; the D gene is possibly TRBD1 (6 bases). Germline CDR1 reads DFQATT; CDR2 reads SNEGSKA (reference sequence). Trimming took off 6 bases at V and 3 bases at J, with 14 bases between the two ends. The CDR3 is 13 amino acids. For the CDR3, the DNA is TGCAGTGCCCCCAGGACAGACGACTATGGCTACACCTTC. Protein: CSAPRTDDYGYTF.

This clonotype has a count of ten or more. J is TRBJ2-3 and V is TRBV7-2; D is possibly TRBD1 (6 bases). CDR3 length equals 15 residues. From germline, CDR1 is SGHTA and CDR2 FQGNSA. V lost 1 base, J lost 6 bases, and 14 bases lay in between. The CDR3 region is CASSLGGGQPDTQYF. DNA for the CDR3: TGTGCCAGCAGCTTAGGAGGGGGTCAACCCGATACGCAGTATTTT. Filled out from reference TRBV7-2 and TRBJ2-3, the complete variable domain reads GAGVSQSPSNKVTEKGKDVELRCDPISGHTALYWYRQSLGQGLEFLIYFQGNSAPDKSGLPSDRFSAERTGGSVSTLTIQRTQQEDSAVYLCASSLGGGQPDTQYFGPGTRLTVL.

The sample holds many counts of this clonotype. The rearrangement uses TRBV3-1 and TRBJ2-2, with 9 bases fitting TRBD2. The V segment lost 1 base and the J segment 3 bases; nucleotides outside the gene matches: 3. Germline CDR1 and CDR2: LGHDT and YNNKEL (reference sequence). CDR3 length equals 16 residues. The CDR3 sequence: CASSQASGGYTGELFF. The CDR3 bases are TGTGCCAGCAGCCAAGCGAGCGGGGGGTACACCGGGGAGCTGTTTTTT.

Ten or more counts support this clonotype. The chain is built from TRBV4-1 and TRBJ2-3, with 13 bases aligning to TRBD2. Germline V gene data show CDR1 as MGHRA and CDR2 as YSYEKL. This CDR3 region has 21 residues. V dropped 0 bases and J dropped 0; count of bases not matched to a gene: 12. CDR3 DNA: TGCGCCAGCAGCCAAGAGACGGCCTGGACTAGCGGGGGATCTAGCACAGATACGCAGTATTTT. This translates into CASSQETAWTSGGSSTDTQYF.

This clonotype was recorded many times. This chain joins TRBV7-6 and TRBJ1-6; the D gene is possibly TRBD1 (6 bases). V lost 2 bases to trimming and J lost 11 bases, with 10 bases between them. The CDR3 is 13 residues long. Germline values: CDR1 SGHVS, CDR2 FNYEAQ. The CDR3 DNA follows: TGTGCCAGCAGCTTAAGGAGGGGGGCACCCCTCCACTTT. It encodes CASSLRRGAPLHF.

This clonotype occurred many times. The chain employs TRBV10-3 and TRBJ2-7, with D perhaps TRBD2 (6 bases). The germline CDR1 and CDR2 sequences are ENHRY and SYGVKD. The V end lost 8 bases, the J end lost 4 bases, and 15 bases lay between the germline ends. This CDR3 is 13 amino acids long. Written as DNA, the CDR3 is TGTGCCATCGGGACTGGGACGCAATACGAGCAGTACTTC. Translation: CAIGTGTQYEQYF.

Ten or more counts support this clonotype. The chain has TRBV7-2 and TRBJ2-2, with D hard to call. Trimming removed 5 bases from V and 9 bases from J, with 13 bases in between. This CDR3 has 13 amino acids. Germline V gene sequence: CDR1 SGHTA, CDR2 FQGNSA. The CDR3 bases are TGTGCCAGCAGCCCCTCGACGTTCAGGGAGCTGTTTTTT. Amino acid sequence: CASSPSTFRELFF.

This clonotype was picked up many times. The chain combines TRBV6-1 with TRBJ1-2; a weak D match, TRBD1 (6 bases). Trimming stripped 6 bases from V and 0 bases from J, with 14 bases between. Per germline, CDR1 MNHNS and CDR2 SASEGT. The CDR3 is made up of 15 amino acids. CDR3 DNA sequence: TGTGCCAGCAGAACAACAGGGCAAGCTAACTATGGCTACACCTTC. As protein: CASRTTGQANYGYTF.

This clonotype was recorded many times. The rearrangement joins TRBV6-1 to TRBJ1-1; a weak D match, TRBD1 (6 bases). Trimming left V 8 bases short and J 5 bases short, with 18 bases between. This CDR3 contains 14 residues. CDR1 is MNHNS, CDR2 SASEGT, per germline. CDR3 amino acids: CASRPGQSVTEAFF. DNA for the CDR3: TGTGCCAGCCGGCCCGGACAGTCCGTGACTGAAGCTTTCTTT.

This clonotype was seen at least ten times. V is TRBV20-1 and J is TRBJ2-1; D gene uncertain. V lost 6 bases to trimming and J lost 7 bases, with 13 bases between them. The CDR3 consists of 12 residues. The germline CDR1 and CDR2 sequences are DFQATT and SNEGSKA (reference sequence). The CDR3 region is CSADGIRNEQFF. The CDR3 nucleotides read TGCAGTGCCGATGGGATCCGGAATGAGCAGTTCTTC.